This record looks at one T cell receptor beta chain sequence and its context. This record belongs to a study of cytomegalovirus exposure and HLA in healthy donors. The CDR3 covers 13 residues. Germline assignment: CDR1 MNHEY and CDR2 SMNVEV (reference sequence). The V and J ends lost 3 bases and 6 bases, in that order; junction bases with no gene match: 2. PCR used 60 Vbeta primers and 13 Jbeta primers. Profiling relied on immunoSEQ multiplex PCR, and the TCRdb table lists in-frame clones only, not all of them. This repertoire shows approximately 150,000 clones, 75% to 90% found once; its top ten account for roughly 4.8%.

The gene calls are TRBV27 and TRBJ1-2; 9 nucleotides line up with TRBD1. The sample consisted of PBMCs. The sequence derives from a man aged 35 to 55 in good health and CMV-seronegative. The CDR3 DNA follows: TGTGCCAGCAGTTTGGGACAGGGAGATGGCTACACCTTC. Translation: CASSLGQGDGYTF.